The clone carrying this T cell receptor (beta chain) was detected only once. In the authors' workflow: Counts of nucleated cells, estimated from reference gene primer amplification, were obtained. The data were produced by immunoSEQ multiplex PCR, yet TCRdb's version contains in-frame clones alone and is incomplete. Clonal size and the V and J genes are those of that table, whereas D and trimming came from the DNA. The sample consists of under 250,000 clones, roughly 85% of them appearing once. Participants were aged about 18 to 95 years, lived in about 26 US areas, and enrolled virtually. Germline V CDR1 and CDR2: MDHEN, SYDVKM. Trimming cost V 5 bases and J 0 bases, with 10 bases left between them. The CDR3 covers 14 residues. These data come from a study of blood T cell repertoires in COVID-19. Whole-study context: PBMCs, B-cell-depleted T cells, or T cells were the source of the cDNA or gDNA that made up the material.

Sequenced sample: PBMCs or T cells enriched from blood (not recorded which). This TCR came from a woman aged 45-65 years with acute COVID-19. The rearrangement joins TRBV28 to TRBJ1-1; the D gene is possibly TRBD1 (5 bases). The CDR3 here is CASSRGTVNTEAFF. In DNA, the CDR3 is TGTGCCAGCAGTCGCGGGACGGTGAACACTGAAGCTTTCTTT.